The rows below give T cell receptor beta chains drawn from one sample of a study of sequential checkpoint blockade in melanoma. Clones were read by immunoSEQ multiplex PCR, and TCRdb kept only the in-frame ones, dropping some. The data show around 15,000 clones, approximately 93% seen once. The sample was CD8+ T cells sorted from blood (inferred from file names), taken from a patient given nivolumab and ipilimumab in sequence. The receptors derive from a human donor with melanoma. Each CDR3 is given with its conserved first and last residue. Each record gives: D gene, V gene, clone size, J gene, CDR3 protein, CDR3 DNA. The D gene is left open where the match is weak. Not every row has a clone size; where given, it reads once, few, many or a size class.

d_call: .
v_call: TRBV9
clone_size: .
j_call: TRBJ1-2
cdr3_aa: CASSLNSGALYGYTF
cdr3_nt: TGTGCCAGCAGTTTGAACTCAGGGGCCCTCTATGGCTACACCTTC

d_call: .
v_call: TRBV27
clone_size: .
j_call: TRBJ1-5
cdr3_aa: CASSLVQGIGQPQHF
cdr3_nt: TGTGCCAGCAGTTTAGTCCAGGGTATAGGTCAGCCCCAGCATTTT

d_call: TRBD1
v_call: TRBV27
clone_size: once
j_call: TRBJ1-1
cdr3_aa: CASSLSPGQGCIF
cdr3_nt: TGTGCCAGCAGTTTATCCCCGGGACAGGGCTGCATTTTT

d_call: .
v_call: TRBV5-6
clone_size: .
j_call: TRBJ2-7
cdr3_aa: CASAWVGASYEQYF
cdr3_nt: TGTGCCAGCGCATGGGTTGGGGCCTCCTACGAGCAGTACTTC

d_call: .
v_call: TRBV28
clone_size: .
j_call: TRBJ1-2
cdr3_aa: CASSSYPRPQRGYGYTF
cdr3_nt: TGTGCCAGCAGTTCCTACCCTCGTCCCCAAAGAGGGTATGGCTACACCTTC

d_call: TRBD1
v_call: TRBV4-1
clone_size: .
j_call: TRBJ1-3
cdr3_aa: CASSQTGAGNTIYF
cdr3_nt: TGCGCCAGCAGCCAGACAGGGGCTGGAAACACCATATATTTT

d_call: .
v_call: TRBV15
clone_size: .
j_call: TRBJ1-4
cdr3_aa: CATSRAGLSEKLFF
cdr3_nt: TGTGCCACCAGCAGAGCGGGGTTGAGTGAAAAACTGTTTTTT

d_call: TRBD2
v_call: TRBV7-9
clone_size: few
j_call: TRBJ2-7
cdr3_aa: CASSEGLAGYEQYF
cdr3_nt: TGTGCCAGCAGCGAGGGACTAGCGGGTTACGAGCAGTACTTC

d_call: .
v_call: TRBV19
clone_size: .
j_call: TRBJ2-7
cdr3_aa: CASSIGGGPTYEQYF
cdr3_nt: TGTGCCAGTAGTATAGGCGGCGGTCCTACCTACGAGCAGTACTTC

d_call: .
v_call: TRBV5-1
clone_size: .
j_call: TRBJ1-6
cdr3_aa: CASSLEFLQHLHF
cdr3_nt: TGCGCCAGCAGCTTGGAGTTCCTTCAACACCTCCACTTT

d_call: .
v_call: TRBV28
clone_size: .
j_call: TRBJ1-2
cdr3_aa: CASSSTNRFSSYGYTF
cdr3_nt: TGTGCCAGCAGTTCCACAAACAGGTTCTCCAGCTATGGCTACACCTTC

d_call: .
v_call: TRBV7-2
clone_size: .
j_call: TRBJ2-7
cdr3_aa: CASSLERDNSYEQYF
cdr3_nt: TGTGCCAGCAGCTTAGAGCGGGACAATTCCTACGAGCAGTACTTC

d_call: .
v_call: TRBV7-9
clone_size: .
j_call: TRBJ1-1
cdr3_aa: CASTSLVGTEAFF
cdr3_nt: TGTGCCAGCACTTCACTGGTTGGCACTGAAGCTTTCTTT

d_call: .
v_call: TRBV4-2
clone_size: once
j_call: TRBJ1-2
cdr3_aa: CASSPLSAFEVADGYTF
cdr3_nt: TGTGCCAGCAGCCCCCTCTCGGCCTTTGAGGTGGCAGATGGCTACACCTTC

d_call: TRBD2
v_call: TRBV28
clone_size: .
j_call: TRBJ2-7
cdr3_aa: CASEAGGPYEQYF
cdr3_nt: TGTGCCAGCGAAGCGGGAGGGCCTTACGAGCAGTACTTC

d_call: TRBD1
v_call: TRBV7-6
clone_size: .
j_call: TRBJ2-7
cdr3_aa: CASSLVGGQGASYEQYF
cdr3_nt: TGTGCCAGCAGCTTAGTGGGGGGACAGGGAGCATCCTACGAGCAGTACTTC

d_call: TRBD1
v_call: TRBV6-1
clone_size: .
j_call: TRBJ1-2
cdr3_aa: CASSVRRGGAVGYTF
cdr3_nt: TGTGCCAGCAGTGTTCGGAGAGGGGGCGCGGTTGGCTACACCTTC

d_call: .
v_call: TRBV2
clone_size: .
j_call: TRBJ1-3
cdr3_aa: CASIGLGPGAGNTIYF
cdr3_nt: TGTGCCAGCATCGGACTGGGACCAGGGGCGGGAAACACCATATATTTT

d_call: TRBD1
v_call: TRBV15
clone_size: .
j_call: TRBJ1-5
cdr3_aa: CATTEGQRESNQPQHF
cdr3_nt: TGTGCCACCACGGAGGGACAGAGGGAGAGCAATCAGCCCCAGCATTTT

d_call: TRBD1
v_call: TRBV7-8
clone_size: .
j_call: TRBJ1-4
cdr3_aa: CASSPTGGASFGEKLFF
cdr3_nt: TGTGCCAGCAGCCCCACAGGGGGCGCGAGTTTTGGTGAAAAACTGTTTTTT

d_call: TRBD1
v_call: TRBV28
clone_size: .
j_call: TRBJ1-2
cdr3_aa: CASSSIKPPGQLYGYTF
cdr3_nt: TGTGCCAGCAGCTCTATCAAACCACCGGGACAGTTATATGGCTACACCTTC

d_call: TRBD1
v_call: TRBV23-1
clone_size: .
j_call: TRBJ1-1
cdr3_aa: CASSHRDRGRTEAFF
cdr3_nt: TGCGCCAGCAGTCATCGGGATAGGGGGCGGACTGAAGCTTTCTTT

d_call: TRBD2
v_call: TRBV28
clone_size: .
j_call: TRBJ2-7
cdr3_aa: CASKGGLGYEQYF
cdr3_nt: TGTGCCAGCAAGGGTGGACTAGGCTACGAGCAGTACTTC

d_call: .
v_call: TRBV11-3
clone_size: .
j_call: TRBJ1-1
cdr3_aa: CASSLDLENQNTEAFF
cdr3_nt: TGTGCCAGCAGCTTAGATCTGGAGAATCAAAACACTGAAGCTTTCTTT

d_call: .
v_call: TRBV27
clone_size: .
j_call: TRBJ1-2
cdr3_aa: CASSFGAQGTYYGYTF
cdr3_nt: TGTGCCAGCAGTTTTGGGGCCCAGGGAACCTACTATGGCTACACCTTC

d_call: .
v_call: TRBV6-4
clone_size: .
j_call: TRBJ2-7
cdr3_aa: CASSAGGVNEQYF
cdr3_nt: TGTGCCAGCAGTGCTGGCGGGGTTAACGAGCAGTACTTC

d_call: TRBD1
v_call: TRBV11-1
clone_size: .
j_call: TRBJ2-7
cdr3_aa: CASSLTQGFYEQYF
cdr3_nt: TGTGCCAGCAGCTTGACACAGGGGTTCTACGAGCAGTACTTC

d_call: TRBD1
v_call: TRBV30
clone_size: .
j_call: TRBJ1-1
cdr3_aa: CAWTGTDLNTEAFF
cdr3_nt: TGTGCCTGGACCGGGACAGACCTAAACACTGAAGCTTTCTTT

d_call: .
v_call: TRBV5-6
clone_size: .
j_call: TRBJ1-5
cdr3_aa: CASSPVGAQPQHF
cdr3_nt: TGTGCCAGCAGCCCCGTGGGGGCTCAGCCCCAGCATTTT

d_call: .
v_call: TRBV9
clone_size: .
j_call: TRBJ2-7
cdr3_aa: CASSEENSYEQYF
cdr3_nt: TGTGCCAGCAGCGAGGAGAATAGCTACGAGCAGTACTTC

d_call: TRBD1
v_call: TRBV9
clone_size: .
j_call: TRBJ1-1
cdr3_aa: CASSSRTGGTDTEAFF
cdr3_nt: TGTGCCAGCAGCTCCCGGACAGGGGGCACGGACACTGAAGCTTTCTTT

d_call: TRBD1
v_call: TRBV28
clone_size: .
j_call: TRBJ2-7
cdr3_aa: CASSLGEGAGEQYF
cdr3_nt: TGTGCCAGCAGTTTAGGTGAGGGGGCCGGGGAGCAGTACTTC

d_call: TRBD1
v_call: TRBV5-1
clone_size: .
j_call: TRBJ1-1
cdr3_aa: CASSYWTGGSEAFF
cdr3_nt: TGCGCCAGCAGCTACTGGACAGGGGGGAGTGAAGCTTTCTTT

d_call: TRBD1
v_call: TRBV9
clone_size: .
j_call: TRBJ1-2
cdr3_aa: CASSPLTGTLYGYTF
cdr3_nt: TGTGCCAGCAGCCCCCTGACAGGGACTCTCTATGGCTACACCTTC

d_call: .
v_call: TRBV4-3
clone_size: .
j_call: TRBJ2-7
cdr3_aa: CASSQDWISGNEQYF
cdr3_nt: TGCGCCAGCAGCCAAGATTGGATCTCAGGGAACGAGCAGTACTTC

d_call: TRBD1
v_call: TRBV11-2
clone_size: .
j_call: TRBJ1-2
cdr3_aa: CASSLGVQGAEGYTF
cdr3_nt: TGTGCCAGCAGCTTAGGGGTACAGGGGGCCGAGGGCTACACCTTC

d_call: TRBD2
v_call: TRBV4-2
clone_size: .
j_call: TRBJ2-7
cdr3_aa: CASSQVPASGSDEQYF
cdr3_nt: TGTGCCAGCAGCCAAGTGCCGGCTAGCGGGTCCGACGAGCAGTACTTC

d_call: .
v_call: TRBV9
clone_size: .
j_call: TRBJ1-2
cdr3_aa: CASSPGGTTNYGYTF
cdr3_nt: TGTGCCAGCAGCCCGGGGGGGACGACTAACTATGGCTACACCTTC

d_call: TRBD1
v_call: TRBV29-1
clone_size: .
j_call: TRBJ1-1
cdr3_aa: CSAGQGGTEAFF
cdr3_nt: TGCAGCGCAGGACAGGGGGGGACTGAAGCTTTCTTT

d_call: .
v_call: TRBV18
clone_size: .
j_call: TRBJ2-7
cdr3_aa: CASSSPTFEWYEQYF
cdr3_nt: TGTGCCAGCTCATCCCCGACATTTGAGTGGTACGAGCAGTACTTC